This T cell receptor beta chain was identified in a study of cytomegalovirus exposure and HLA in healthy donors. Across the study: A preliminary data release comprised tens of millions of unique TCRs obtained from HLA-typed donors. General observations from the study: V- and J-gene trimming in TCR beta was tied to a missense DCLRE1C variant by an analysis performed later.

Concerning this clone: Its antigen is unknown.

With 0 bases clipped from V and 3 bases from J, the junction kept 8 bases outside the gene matches. In germline, CDR1 is SGHDN, CDR2 FVKESK. This CDR3 region has 18 residues. Researchers ran the PCR with 60 Vbeta and 13 Jbeta primers. Data came from immunoSEQ multiplex PCR; TCRdb stores just in-frame clones and leaves some out. The sample gives some 100,000 clones, nearly 70% of which show up once; over 13% is in the top ten. V usage is TRBV14 and J usage is TRBJ2-1, with 10 bases matching TRBD2. This TCR came from a woman in her fifties or sixties in good health and CMV-seropositive. Sequenced material: PBMCs. This CDR3 reads CASSQDWASGSIYNEQFF. Here the CDR3 DNA reads TGTGCCAGCAGCCAAGATTGGGCTAGCGGGAGCATCTACAATGAGCAGTTCTTC.